A selection of T cell receptor beta chains follows, all from one sample in a study of radiation and T cells in renal cell carcinoma. Using immunoSEQ multiplex PCR, the repertoire was profiled, and TCRdb retains in-frame clones only, with some absent. The sample holds 130,000 to 150,000 clones, about 88% seen once. This sample comprised blood, obtained from a patient whose treatment included radiotherapy and nephrectomy. The origin of the receptors is a woman aged 50 to 60 with renal cell carcinoma. CDR3s include the opening cysteine and the closing phenylalanine or tryptophan. A D gene is named only where the DNA matches it firmly. Part of the rows lack a size; the others show once, few, many or a class for expanded clones.

j_call v_call d_call clone_size cdr3_nt cdr3_aa
TRBJ2-5 TRBV5-6 . . TGTGCCAGCAGCTTGGGACAACCGCTCCTCCAAGAGACCCAGTACTTC CASSLGQPLLQETQYF
TRBJ1-2 TRBV4-2 . . TGTGCCAGCAGCCAAGAGGCGAGTGACTATGGCTACACCTTC CASSQEASDYGYTF
TRBJ1-2 TRBV21-1 . . TGTGCCAGCAGCAGTGGACAGCTTCCCCGGGAGGGCTACACCTTC CASSSGQLPREGYTF
TRBJ2-5 TRBV5-1 TRBD2 . TGCGCCAGCAGCCCCGTGACGGGGAGGGAAGAGACCCAGTACTTC CASSPVTGREETQYF
TRBJ2-7 TRBV6-6 TRBD2 . TGTGCCAGCAGTCTCATACTAGCGGGGGGGCCACACGAGCAGTACTTC CASSLILAGGPHEQYF
TRBJ2-5 TRBV2 . . TGTGCCAGCAGTGAAATGCAGACCCAGTACTTC CASSEMQTQYF
TRBJ1-4 TRBV19 . once TGTGCCAGTAGTGGTAATCATGGTGAAAAACTGTTTTTT CASSGNHGEKLFF
TRBJ1-1 TRBV19 TRBD1 few TGTGCCAGTAGGAGACAGGGGGACAACACTGAAGCTTTCTTT CASRRQGDNTEAFF
TRBJ2-1 TRBV6-5 . . TGTGCCAGCAGTCTCAGGGACCCTTTGAATGAGCAGTTCTTC CASSLRDPLNEQFF
TRBJ2-1 TRBV29-1 . . TGCAGCGCCTCGGGACTTGCGAGAGATGAGCAGTTCTTC CSASGLARDEQFF
TRBJ2-2 TRBV10-3 . . TGTGCCATCAGTGTGGGAGCGGTGCCGAACACCGGGGAGCTGTTTTTT CAISVGAVPNTGELFF
TRBJ2-3 TRBV9 TRBD2 . TGTGCCAGCAGCTCCTCTAGCGGAGGTGTGGATACGCAGTATTTT CASSSSSGGVDTQYF
TRBJ2-2 TRBV9 TRBD2 . TGTGCCAGCAGCCCCAGCGGGAGGGCCTACGGTTTTTCAGCCGGGGAGCTGTTTTTT CASSPSGRAYGFSAGELFF
TRBJ2-1 TRBV4-3 TRBD2 . TGCGCCAGCAGCCGCCTAGCGGGGGGAGGGGAGCAGTTCTTC CASSRLAGGGEQFF
TRBJ1-1 TRBV18 . . TGTGCCAGCTCACCGGTGTCCTCGAAGAACACTGAAGCTTTCTTT CASSPVSSKNTEAFF
TRBJ1-6 TRBV5-4 . . TGTGCCACCCGAAATACGCTGAGCTCCTATAATTCACCCCTCCACTTT CATRNTLSSYNSPLHF
TRBJ1-6 TRBV25-1 TRBD1 . TGTGCCAGCAGCGGGCTAGGGGGCTGGAATTCACCCCTCCACTTT CASSGLGGWNSPLHF
TRBJ2-7 TRBV12-1 . . TGTGCCAGCAGCTTTTCCTTAGGACGCGGCTTC CASSFSLGRGF
TRBJ1-2 TRBV27 TRBD1 . TGTGCCAGCAAGCCGGGACAGGGGAACTATGGCTACACCTTC CASKPGQGNYGYTF
TRBJ1-2 TRBV27 TRBD1 . TGTGCCAGCAGTTCGACAGGGACTGGCTACACCTTC CASSSTGTGYTF
TRBJ2-1 TRBV9 TRBD2 . TGTGCCAGCAGCGTGGGACTAGCGGGAGAAAATGAGCAGTTCTTC CASSVGLAGENEQFF
TRBJ2-1 TRBV28 TRBD2 once TGTGCCAGCTATAGCGGGAGTACAGATGAGCAGTTCTTC CASYSGSTDEQFF
TRBJ1-5 TRBV18 TRBD1 . TGTGCCAGCTCACAGGCGGGACAGGGTTTTGAGCCCCAGCATTTT CASSQAGQGFEPQHF
TRBJ1-4 TRBV2 TRBD1 . TGTGCCAGCAATGGACAGGGAGAGGGAGAAAAACTGTTTTTT CASNGQGEGEKLFF
TRBJ1-6 TRBV7-2 TRBD1 . TGTGCCAGCAGCTTGAACAGGGGGCCAAATTCACCCCTCCACTTT CASSLNRGPNSPLHF
TRBJ1-2 TRBV28 . . TGTGCCAGCAGCTTAGGGGGGACTAACTATGGCTACACCTTC CASSLGGTNYGYTF
TRBJ2-2 TRBV5-1 TRBD2 . TGCGCCAGCAGCTTGAGCGGGGGGGACACCGGGGAGCTGTTTTTT CASSLSGGDTGELFF
TRBJ2-7 TRBV5-1 . . TGCGCCAGCAGCCTCATTGACGGGGGAAACTCCTACGAGCAGTACTTC CASSLIDGGNSYEQYF
TRBJ2-4 TRBV29-1 . . TGCAGCGTTGAGCGGAGGCTAGCCAAAAACATTCAGTACTTC CSVERRLAKNIQYF
TRBJ1-1 TRBV28 . . TGTGCCAGCTCCCTTCCGCAGGGAAGGGACACTGAAGCTTTCTTT CASSLPQGRDTEAFF
TRBJ1-2 TRBV6-5 . . TGTGCCCGACCCGGTGGGGTGGGCTACACCTTC CARPGGVGYTF
TRBJ2-7 TRBV6-5 . . TGTGCCAGCAGCCCCCCCACCGCCTACGAGCAGTACTTC CASSPPTAYEQYF
TRBJ2-5 TRBV15 . . TGTGCCACCAGCAGACTTGAAGAGACCCAGTACTTC CATSRLEETQYF
TRBJ2-1 TRBV4-1 . . TGCGCCAGCAGCCCAGCTCACGGAGGGGCCGGGTTCAATGAGCAGTTCTTC CASSPAHGGAGFNEQFF
TRBJ2-7 TRBV5-4 TRBD2 . TGTGCCAGCAGCTTGGCGACTAGCCTCTACGAGCAGTACTTC CASSLATSLYEQYF
TRBJ2-5 TRBV27 . . TGTGCCAGCAGATTCGCCGGGGGCGGGGAGACCCAGTACTTC CASRFAGGGETQYF
TRBJ1-2 TRBV7-2 . . TGTGCCAGCAGCTTGGCATTAGGAGACAGAGCTAACTATGGCTACACCTTC CASSLALGDRANYGYTF